These 23 T cell receptor beta chains originate from one sample sequenced in a study of T cells in women clearing cervical HPV infection. The method was immunoSEQ multiplex PCR; TCRdb's version includes in-frame clones alone and lacks a portion of them. This sample lists 31,000 or so clones; its ten largest clones have roughly 6.8%. The sample comprised blood buffy coat. The receptors stem from a woman between 18 and 75 years old with a cervical HPV16 infection that either progressed to CIN3+ or cleared (not recorded which).

The part of the CDR3 DNA that was read is TGTGCCTGGATGACGGGGTATAACTATGGT. As protein: CAWMTGYNYG. The entire CDR3 protein reads CAWMTGYNYGQYF. This sequence joins TRBV30 and TRBJ2-4; possible D gene TRBD2, 5 bases. Coverage ceases 3 residues before the CDR3 finishes, and the germline J gene fills in the end. CDR3 size: 13 residues. Germline CDR1 is GTSNPN and CDR2 is SVGIG (reference sequence).

The covered CDR3 bases are TGCGCCAGCAGCTTGGTAAGGGGGACTAATGAAAAA. It specifies CASSLVRGTNEK. In full, the CDR3 is CASSLVRGTNEKLFF. The chain is built from TRBV5-1 and TRBJ1-4, with D perhaps matching TRBD1 (6 bases). The read terminates 3 residues before the CDR3 end, so the remaining end is supplied by the germline J gene. The CDR3 spans 15 residues. V lost 0 bases and J 2 bases, leaving 8 bases between the germline ends. CDR1 is SGHRS, CDR2 YFSETQ, per germline.

About this clone: The read stops 3 residues short of the end of the CDR3; the missing end is completed from the germline J gene. The chain joins TRBV30 to TRBJ1-2; TRBD1 aligns across 8 bases. Germline CDR1 and CDR2: GTSNPN and SVGIG (reference sequence). The J segment lost 7 bases and the V segment lost 3 bases, leaving 7 bases of the junction unmatched. This CDR3 region has 13 residues. CDR3 residues: CAWRRAGGGGYTF. CDR3 bases read: TGTGCCTGGAGACGCGCAGGGGGCGGTGGC.

With regard to this clone: The read comes to an end 3 residues before the CDR3 does, leaving the germline J gene to fill in the end. The rearrangement joins TRBV20-1 to TRBJ2-5; tentatively, D is TRBD2 (5 bases). CDR3 length equals 13 residues. The ends were cut back, 3 bases at V and 2 bases at J, with 10 bases in the middle. Germline CDR1 is DFQATT and CDR2 is SNEGSKA (reference sequence). CDR3 DNA, as far as it was read: TGCAGTGCTAGTCGGACTGTTCAAGAGACC. Protein: CSASRTVQET. The entire CDR3 reads CSASRTVQETQYF.

Points on this clone: The sequence runs out 3 residues before the end of the CDR3; the remainder is reconstructed from the germline J gene. The rearrangement links TRBV5-1 to TRBJ2-1, with D perhaps assigned TRBD1 or TRBD2 (5 bases each). The CDR3 consists of 14 residues. Deletions cut 0 bases from V and 9 bases from J, with 13 bases between. The germline V gene encodes CDR1 SGHRS and CDR2 YFSETQ. This chain's CDR3 is CASSLATRGAEQFF. The sequenced part of the CDR3 DNA is TGCGCCAGCAGCTTGGCTACAAGAGGGGCTGAG.

In regard to this clone: From the germline J gene comes the end of the CDR3, since the read stops 3 residues before it. The V gene is TRBV29-1, the J gene TRBJ2-4; D is undetermined. Germline V gene lookup returns CDR1 SQVTM and CDR2 ANQGSEA. This CDR3 comprises 12 residues. The CDR3 sequence: CSVTGPRSGQYF. The sequenced CDR3 bases are TGCAGCGTTACGGGTCCACGGAGTGGT.

As for this clone: Read sequence stops 3 residues before the CDR3 end, and the germline J gene provides the missing end. V and J are TRBV5-4 and TRBJ1-2; D unresolved. Trimming left V 7 bases short and J 6 bases short, with 19 bases between. The CDR3 length is 14 residues. Germline CDR1 and CDR2: SGHNT and YYREEE (reference sequence). CDR3 sequence: CASYQKGRGNGYTF. Incomplete CDR3 DNA: TGTGCCAGCTACCAGAAGGGTCGCGGGAATGGC.

A remark on this clone: Read coverage stops 3 residues before the CDR3 terminus; the germline J gene supplies the remainder. The chain joins TRBV11-2 to TRBJ2-1; D is unresolved. The CDR3 loop spans 15 amino acids. V lost 2 bases and J 5 bases, leaving 13 bases between the germline ends. Germline-derived CDR1 and CDR2 are SGHAT and FQNNGV. The CDR3 region is CASSLFGTDHNEQFF. The part of the CDR3 DNA that was read is TGTGCCAGCAGCTTATTCGGTACAGATCACAATGAG.

With regard to this clone: The junction departs from the called germline gene at one end, perhaps through a read error. The sequenced fragment ends 3 residues before the CDR3 boundary, so the rest is inferred from the germline J gene. V usage is TRBV6-2 or TRBV6-3 and J usage is TRBJ2-2, with D tentatively TRBD1 (7 bases). Germline values: CDR1 MNHEY, CDR2 SVGEGT. This CDR3 has 15 amino acids. Partial CDR3 DNA: TGTGCCAGCAGTCACGCAGGGGGGAACGCCGGGGAG. Its translation: CASSHAGGNAGE. From start to end, the CDR3 is CASSHAGGNAGELFF.

To note about this clone: From the germline J gene comes the end of the CDR3, since the read stops 3 residues before it. The gene calls are TRBV5-4 and TRBJ2-1; 7 positions match TRBD1. Germline CDR1 SGHNT, CDR2 YYREEE (reference sequence). With V trimmed by 0 bases and J by 6 bases, 6 bases remained unmatched. The CDR3 is made up of 15 amino acids. This chain's CDR3 is CASSLAPGQINEQFF. CDR3 bases read: TGTGCCAGCAGCTTGGCTCCGGGACAGATCAATGAG.

With regard to this clone: Read data end 3 residues before the CDR3 end; the end is taken from the germline J gene. The genes are TRBV12-3 or TRBV12-4 and TRBJ1-2; 7 bases match TRBD1. This CDR3 has 16 amino acids. CDR3 amino acids: CASSAGQQGLEWTYTF. CDR3 DNA (partial): TGTGCCAGCAGTGCGGGCCAACAGGGGCTGGAGTGGACC.

Comment on this clone: The read stops 3 residues short of the end of the CDR3; the missing end is completed from the germline J gene. This sequence joins TRBV7-9 and TRBJ1-2; D not certain. Germline V CDR1 and CDR2: SEHNR, FQNEAQ (reference sequence). The CDR3 loop spans 12 amino acids. The CDR3 protein is CASSSDSYDYTF. The CDR3 bases that were read are TGTGCCAGCAGCTCGGACTCCTACGAC.

As concerns this clone: Coverage ceases 3 residues before the CDR3 finishes, and the germline J gene fills in the end. J is TRBJ1-4 and V is TRBV19; the D gene is possibly TRBD1 (5 bases). The CDR3 has 12 amino acids. Germline V CDR1 and CDR2: LNHDA, SQIVND (reference sequence). With 10 bases removed from V and 7 bases from J, the gap between germline ends came to 13 bases. The chain's CDR3 is CATKDKGEKLFF. Incomplete CDR3 DNA: TGTGCCACCAAGGACAAGGGTGAAAAA.

In regard to this clone: The read ends 3 residues shy of where the CDR3 ends; the end is completed using the germline J gene. This sequence joins TRBV20-1 and TRBJ2-3; D possibly corresponds to TRBD1 (6 bases). This CDR3 comprises 13 residues. CDR1 is DFQATT, CDR2 SNEGSKA, per germline (reference sequence). CDR3: CSARMHREETQYF. The covered CDR3 bases are TGCAGTGCTAGAATGCACAGGGAAGAGACG.

As regards this clone: The observed sequence ends 3 residues before the CDR3 terminus, with the missing tail filled in from the germline J gene. This chain links TRBV19 with TRBJ1-2; 8 nucleotides agree with TRBD1. This CDR3 contains 12 residues. J was trimmed by 6 bases and V by 4 bases; bases with no gene match: 1. Germline V gene data show CDR1 as LNHDA and CDR2 as SQIVND (reference sequence). CDR3 DNA (partial): TGTGCCAGTAGTACAGGGGGCGATGGC. This gives the protein CASSTGGDG. The whole CDR3 protein is CASSTGGDGYTF.

Details on this clone: Coverage ceases 3 residues before the CDR3 finishes, and the germline J gene fills in the end. The rearrangement uses TRBV12-5 and TRBJ2-3, with 8 bases matching TRBD2. The V gene's germline CDR1 is LGHNT and CDR2 FRNRAP. V dropped 2 bases and J dropped 4; count of bases not matched to a gene: 5. The CDR3 extends over 15 amino acids. This chain's CDR3 is CASGLPGLDADTQYF. Incomplete CDR3 DNA: TGTGCTAGTGGTTTGCCGGGACTAGATGCAGATACG. Looking up the rest from reference TRBV12-5 and TRBJ2-3 gives the full variable domain: DARVTQTPRHKVTEMGQEVTMRCQPILGHNTVFWYRQTMMQGLELLAYFRNRAPLDDSGMPKDRFSAEMPDATLATLKIQPSEPRDSAVYFCASGLPGLDADTQYFGPGTRLTVL.

Note on this clone: The CDR3 end falls 3 residues outside the read, so it is completed with the germline J gene. The chain carries TRBV5-1 and TRBJ2-5, with TRBD2 as a possible D gene (5 bases). Germline CDR1 SGHRS, CDR2 YFSETQ. The CDR3 consists of 14 residues. Trimming took 2 bases from V and 1 from J, leaving 9 bases between them. The DNA read from the CDR3 is TGCGCCAGCAGCTTCCGGGGTCCCCAAGAGACC. Protein: CASSFRGPQET. In full, the CDR3 reads CASSFRGPQETQYF. The full variable domain, in which reference TRBV5-1 and TRBJ2-5 provide the parts outside the CDR3, is KAGVTQTPRYLIKTRGQQVTLSCSPISGHRSVSWYQQTPGQGLQFLFEYFSETQRNKGNFPGRFSGRQFSNSRSEMNVSTLELGDSALYLCASSFRGPQETQYFGPGTRLLVL.

On this clone: The DNA ends 3 residues before the CDR3 does, and the rest of the CDR3 is filled in from the germline J gene. This rearrangement joins TRBV6-1 to TRBJ2-5; TRBD2 is a possible D gene (5 bases). The CDR3 runs 12 residues. Germline values: CDR1 MNHNS, CDR2 SASEGT. V lost 4 bases to trimming and J lost 5 bases, with 8 bases between them. CDR3 in amino acids: CASSGTGETQYF. The DNA read from the CDR3 is TGTGCCAGCAGTGGGACTGGGGAGACC.

In the case of this clone: The CDR3 end falls 3 residues outside the read, so it is completed with the germline J gene. The rearrangement links TRBV30 to TRBJ1-1; no clear D. V lost 5 bases and J 0 bases, leaving 10 bases between the germline ends. The CDR3 covers 13 residues. Germline V gives CDR1 GTSNPN, CDR2 SVGIG (reference sequence). The CDR3 sequence is CAWEQNMNTEAFF. The sequenced CDR3 bases are TGTGCCTGGGAACAAAACATGAACACTGAA.

As for this clone: Read data end 3 residues before the CDR3 end; the end is taken from the germline J gene. The gene calls are TRBV18 and TRBJ1-2; no definite D call. The germline gives CDR1 KGHSH, CDR2 LQKENI. The CDR3 has 16 residues. CDR3: CASGQPSGLLYNDYTF. CDR3 DNA (partial): TGTGCCAGCGGCCAACCTAGCGGACTATTGTACAATGAC.

Notes on this clone: The read falls 3 residues short of the CDR3 end, and the missing part is taken from the germline J gene. This sequence joins TRBV6-1 and TRBJ1-1, with 8 bases matching TRBD1. This CDR3 contains 13 residues. V dropped 3 bases and J dropped 5; count of bases not matched to a gene: 2. Germline CDR1 reads MNHNS; CDR2 reads SASEGT. CDR3 DNA, as far as it was read: TGTGCCAGCAGTGACAGGGGGCTTACTGAA. Amino acid sequence: CASSDRGLTE. The full CDR3 is CASSDRGLTEAFF.

A note on this clone: From the germline J gene comes the end of the CDR3, since the read stops 3 residues before it. J is TRBJ2-3 and V is TRBV6-2 or TRBV6-3, with 7 bases matching TRBD2. Per germline, CDR1 MNHEY and CDR2 SVGEGT. The CDR3 spans 11 residues. The part of the CDR3 DNA that was read is TGTGCCAGCAGGCACGGGGGGACG. Its translation is CASRHGGT. The full CDR3 protein is CASRHGGTQYF.

With regard to this clone: The read stops 3 residues short of the end of the CDR3; the missing end is completed from the germline J gene. The rearrangement joins TRBV5-6 to TRBJ1-4; D possibly corresponds to TRBD1 (6 bases). The CDR3 totals 15 residues. Per germline, CDR1 SGHDT and CDR2 YYEEEE. The part of the CDR3 DNA that was read is TGTGCCAGCAGCTTTACAGGGTTAGAGAATTCACCA. Translating it yields CASSFTGLENSP. The whole CDR3 is CASSFTGLENSPLFF.